This T cell receptor (beta chain) was identified in a study of cytomegalovirus exposure and HLA in healthy donors. Across the whole study: Samples from HLA-typed donors yielded around 79 million unique TCRs in an early data release. Among the roughly 400 genotyped donors, around 81% were placed in the Caucasian-associated ancestry cluster.

Overall study findings and caveats: Most TCR sequences were rare, but some public TCRs occurred in many donors.

The PCR made use of 60 Vbeta and 13 Jbeta primers. Study processing details: As a later analysis found, there were 70 million to 90 million unique TCR beta chains, of which roughly 11 million were shared. Libraries were prepared by immunoSEQ multiplex PCR; TCRdb keeps only in-frame clonotypes and omits some of them. V, J and clone size were drawn from that table, and D and trimming were deduced from the DNA. The repertoire has 100,000 or so clones, approximately 84% of them found once; the top ten carry about 5.7%. V shed 6 bases, J shed 4 bases, and the junction held 3 bases outside the gene matches. Germline CDR1 is SGHTA and CDR2 is FQGTGA. This CDR3 has 15 amino acids. Details on this clone: Its antigen is not identified.

The clonotype was recovered from a male donor in good health and CMV-seronegative. Material: PBMCs. V and J are TRBV7-3 and TRBJ2-3, with 14 bases identical to TRBD2. The CDR3 DNA reads as TGTGCCAGCAGGGGGACTAGCGGGAGCGCAGATACGCAGTATTTT. Amino acids: CASRGTSGSADTQYF.